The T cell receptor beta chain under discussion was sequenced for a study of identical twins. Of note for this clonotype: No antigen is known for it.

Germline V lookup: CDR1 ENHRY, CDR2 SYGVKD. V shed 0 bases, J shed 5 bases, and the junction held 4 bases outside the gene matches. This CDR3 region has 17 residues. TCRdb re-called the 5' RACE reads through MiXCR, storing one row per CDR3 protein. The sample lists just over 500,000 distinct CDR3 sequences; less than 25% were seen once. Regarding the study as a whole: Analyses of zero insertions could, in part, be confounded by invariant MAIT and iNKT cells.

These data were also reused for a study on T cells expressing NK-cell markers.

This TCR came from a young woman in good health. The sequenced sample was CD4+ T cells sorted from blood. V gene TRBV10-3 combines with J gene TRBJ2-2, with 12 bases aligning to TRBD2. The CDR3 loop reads CAISESTSGSRTGELFF. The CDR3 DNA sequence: TGTGCCATCAGTGAGTCGACTAGCGGGAGTAGGACCGGGGAGCTGTTTTTT.